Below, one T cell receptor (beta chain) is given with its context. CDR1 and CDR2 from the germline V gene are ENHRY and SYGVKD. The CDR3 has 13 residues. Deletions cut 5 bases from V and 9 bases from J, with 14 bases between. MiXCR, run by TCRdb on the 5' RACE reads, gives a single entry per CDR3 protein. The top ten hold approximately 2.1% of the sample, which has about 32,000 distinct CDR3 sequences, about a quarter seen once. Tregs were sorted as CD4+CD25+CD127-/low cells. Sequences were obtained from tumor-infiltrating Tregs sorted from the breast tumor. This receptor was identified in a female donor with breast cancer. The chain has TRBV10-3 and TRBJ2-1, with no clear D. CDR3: CAISSDRLGEQFF. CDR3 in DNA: TGTGCCATCAGTTCAGATCGGCTGGGTGAGCAGTTCTTC.